Below, one TCR beta chain is given with its context. This clone's antigen is unknown. Base quality data are lacking; no much larger clone is found one base away. Patients with a history of autoimmune disease or receiving systemic immunosuppression were excluded from the trial. Peripheral blood for TCR sequencing was collected from all dose cohorts at baseline, on cycle 4 day 1, and on cycle 7 day 1. The samples were taken from a phase I, first-in-human, multicenter, open-label dose-escalation trial of ivuxolimab. Adults with locally advanced or metastatic melanoma, renal cell carcinoma, hepatocellular carcinoma or head and neck squamous cell carcinoma were enrolled in the trial. Before TCR sequencing, CD4+ T cells and CD8+ T cells from peripheral blood were sorted into separate populations. From the cysteine up to the phenylalanine, the CDR3 has a length of 15 residues. The sequence is cut down to CDR3 DNA, 45 bases in frame from base 1. Relative to germline, V is 1 base shorter and J is 0 bases shorter, with 10 bases between their ends. From the germline V gene, CDR1 is SGHAT and CDR2 is FQNNGV.

Genomic DNA was isolated from the sorted cells so that the TCRbeta CDR3 region could be sequenced. The immunoSEQ Assay was used for sequencing of TCRbeta CDR3 regions. The table comes from immuneACCESS by way of TCRdb, which keeps in-frame sequences with V and J called. Part of the clones is missing from these tables; in studies checked, under half for an unresolved V gene and the rest for unknown reasons. The sample yields about 86,000 clones; about 89% were counted once. The top ten clonotypes cover 8.7% of the sample. The source of the sample is a study of OX40 agonist ivuxolimab in advanced cancers. Study-level background: Ivuxolimab was an agonistic, fully human IgG2 monoclonal antibody directed against OX40 (CD134), a costimulatory receptor. Intravenous ivuxolimab was administered to patients every 2 weeks at six dose levels: 0.01, 0.1, 0.3, 1.5, 3 and 10 mg/kg. Of the 50 or so patients in dose escalation, about 20 had hepatocellular carcinoma, about 15 had melanoma, 9 had renal cell carcinoma and 9 had head and neck cancer. In the dose-escalation cohort, about four fifths of patients were male, and the mean age was 60 years with a range of roughly 20 to 79. Patients were allowed to have had prior anti-PD-1, anti-PD-L1 or anti-CTLA-4 therapy, and around 40% of the dose-escalation patients had previously received checkpoint inhibitors. Partial responses were achieved by three dose-escalation patients, of whom one had hepatocellular carcinoma and two had cutaneous melanoma. Peripheral TCRbeta sequencing aimed to test whether ivuxolimab altered TCR sequence diversity and caused clonal T-cell expansion. The paper reports the monotherapy dose-escalation portion (N = 52 patients) of the phase I ivuxolimab trial. Broad study findings and their caveats: Low levels of normalized T-cell clonal expansion were also seen in some nonresponding patients. In partial responders in the 0.1-3.0 mg/kg groups, normalized peripheral clonal expansion was found to be among the lowest, especially among CD8+ T cells. On average, CD8+ T cells showed more expanded clones than CD4+ T cells after ivuxolimab. Which antigens the clonally expanded peripheral T cells were specific for was not determined. Clonal expansion of both CD4+ and CD8+ blood T cells was observed from baseline to week 6 at doses 0.1 to 3.0 mg/kg.

This chain is built from TRBV11-2 and TRBJ2-7; the D gene is possibly TRBD2, with 6 bases matching. The source is an adult with an advanced solid tumor such as melanoma, head and neck, liver or kidney cancer. The material was CD4+ or CD8+ T cells sorted from blood, obtained in a trial of the OX40 agonist ivuxolimab. DNA sequence: TGTGCCAGCAGCTTAGGCTCCGGGAGCTCCTACGAGCAGTACTTC. The encoded protein is CASSLGSGSSYEQYF.